This paragraph reports one TCR beta chain. The data were taken from a study of T cell changes during pregnancy in multiple sclerosis. The assay was immunoSEQ multiplex PCR, and TCRdb's table has in-frame clones only and misses some. Of 30,000 to 50,000 clones in the sample, 92% are singletons; the top ten hold approximately 0.8%. The CDR3 covers 16 residues. Trimming at V came to 2 bases and at J to 3 bases, leaving 7 bases not matched to a gene. This sequence originates from a female donor with multiple sclerosis, enrolled in a pregnancy study. The rearrangement links TRBV23-1 to TRBJ2-7; 10 nucleotides line up with TRBD1. TRBV23-1 is an open reading frame whose function is uncertain. This sample comprised CD4+ T cells from peripheral blood mononuclear cells, obtained in the third trimester of pregnancy. CDR3 coding DNA: TGCGCCAGCAGTCAACTTAACCGGGACAGGGGCTACGAGCAGTACTTC. This translates into CASSQLNRDRGYEQYF.